A selection of T cell receptor beta chains follows, all from one sample in a study of beta chain features in type 1 diabetes. Sequencing was performed with immunoSEQ multiplex PCR; in TCRdb, only in-frame clones are kept and a portion is missing. The sample consists of fewer than 65,000 clones, about three fifths of them appearing once. Sequencing was done on a sample of Tregs from blood. These receptors were obtained from a woman aged 18-29 years in good health. Each CDR3 is given with its conserved first and last residue. Each record gives: D gene, J gene, V gene, clone size, CDR3 protein, CDR3 DNA. D genes are given only for firm matches. Size is omitted from some rows. Given values are once, few, many or a class for expanded clones.

>.|TRBJ2-3|TRBV9|few
CASSPPEGYTQYF
TGTGCCAGCAGCCCACCGGAGGGGTATACGCAGTATTTT
>.|TRBJ2-7|TRBV6-6|.
CASSRPSSDPSYEQYF
TGTGCCAGCAGCCGACCCTCGAGCGATCCGTCCTACGAGCAGTACTTC
>TRBD1|TRBJ1-3|TRBV19|few
CASSLSSGQLSGNTIYF
TGTGCCAGTAGTTTGTCCTCGGGACAGCTCTCTGGAAACACCATATATTTT
>.|TRBJ2-3|TRBV18|.
CASSPAAADTQYF
TGTGCCAGCTCACCAGCGGCGGCAGATACGCAGTATTTT
>.|TRBJ1-4|TRBV19|.
CASKLTANEKLFF
TGTGCCAGTAAACTGACAGCTAATGAAAAACTGTTTTTT
>.|TRBJ1-1|TRBV7-6|.
CASSTQGDTEAFF
TGTGCCAGCAGCACACAGGGAGACACTGAAGCTTTCTTT
>.|TRBJ2-4|TRBV6-5|.
CASSAPRWLDF
TGTGCCAGCAGTGCCCCCCGGTGGTTGGACTTC
>TRBD2|TRBJ2-3|TRBV7-9|.
CASSPRGGATDTQYF
TGTGCCAGCAGCCCTCGGGGGGGGGCTACAGATACGCAGTATTTT
>TRBD2|TRBJ2-5|TRBV12-5|once
CASGNRGKGTSGESQETQYF
TGTGCTAGTGGTAACCGTGGAAAAGGGACTAGCGGAGAAAGTCAAGAGACCCAGTACTTC
>TRBD1|TRBJ2-1|TRBV12-5|.
CASGSGQGRNEQFF
TGTGCTAGTGGTTCTGGACAGGGGCGCAATGAGCAGTTCTTC
>.|TRBJ1-2|TRBV30|.
CAWRAGLSYGYTF
TGTGCCTGGAGGGCGGGATTAAGCTATGGCTACACCTTC
>TRBD2|TRBJ2-2|TRBV5-1|.
CASSLAGGPSGELFF
TGCGCCAGCAGCTTAGCGGGAGGGCCAAGCGGGGAGCTGTTTTTT
>TRBD1|TRBJ1-5|TRBV20-1|.
CSAPQGVTQHF
TGCAGTGCCCCACAGGGGGTTACCCAGCATTTT
>TRBD2|TRBJ2-3|TRBV7-2|few
CASSWGLATQYF
TGTGCCAGCAGCTGGGGACTAGCCACGCAGTATTTT
>.|TRBJ1-3|TRBV7-2|few
CASSTGFGGNTIYF
TGTGCCAGCAGCACAGGGTTTGGTGGAAACACCATATATTTT
>TRBD1|TRBJ1-4|TRBV4-1|.
CASSQDLRQGGNEKLFF
TGCGCCAGCAGCCAAGACCTGAGACAGGGCGGTAATGAAAAACTGTTTTTT
>.|TRBJ2-1|TRBV19|.
CASTNGRSSYNEQFF
TGTGCCAGTACCAACGGGAGAAGCTCCTACAATGAGCAGTTCTTC
>TRBD2|TRBJ2-1|TRBV5-8|.
CASSLNPLARNEQFF
TGTGCCAGCAGCTTGAACCCACTAGCGAGGAATGAGCAGTTCTTC
>.|TRBJ2-2|TRBV4-3|.
CASSRFQGAGELFF
TGCGCCAGCAGTCGGTTCCAGGGCGCCGGGGAGCTGTTTTTT
>.|TRBJ1-6|TRBV7-9|.
CASSPPGSPSPLHF
TGTGCCAGCAGCCCGCCGGGGAGTCCTTCACCCCTCCACTTT
>TRBD1|TRBJ1-5|TRBV2|.
CASSDSTGSSNQPQHF
TGTGCCAGCAGTGACTCGACAGGGTCTAGCAATCAGCCCCAGCATTTT
>.|TRBJ2-3|TRBV6-5|few
CASARGGSTDTQYF
TGTGCCAGCGCCAGGGGCGGGAGCACAGATACGCAGTATTTT